Shown below are 2 T cell receptor beta chains from a single sample sequenced in a study of control samples from healthy donors and cancer patients. Using immunoSEQ multiplex PCR, the repertoire was profiled, and TCRdb retains in-frame clones only, with some absent. The sample holds some 80,000 clones, approximately 92% seen once. Material for sequencing was blood. The receptors were gathered from a woman aged 55-70 years in good health.

At least ten counts were recorded for this clone. The chain joins TRBV7-8 to TRBJ2-7, with 8 bases lining up with TRBD2. V dropped 4 bases and J dropped 7; count of bases not matched to a gene: 6. CDR1 and CDR2 (germline): SGHVS, FQNEAQ. The CDR3 covers 13 residues. The CDR3 region is CASSSGLAHEQYF. The CDR3 nucleotides read TGTGCCAGCAGCTCTGGACTAGCACATGAGCAGTACTTC.

The chain recombines TRBV28 with TRBJ1-1, with D unclear. Germline CDR1 and CDR2: MDHEN and SYDVKM. The CDR3 is made up of 12 amino acids. V dropped 4 bases and J dropped 2 bases, with 5 bases sitting between them. The CDR3 coding sequence is TGTGCCAGCAGTTCAACCAACACTGAAGCTTTCTTT. Amino acids: CASSSTNTEAFF.